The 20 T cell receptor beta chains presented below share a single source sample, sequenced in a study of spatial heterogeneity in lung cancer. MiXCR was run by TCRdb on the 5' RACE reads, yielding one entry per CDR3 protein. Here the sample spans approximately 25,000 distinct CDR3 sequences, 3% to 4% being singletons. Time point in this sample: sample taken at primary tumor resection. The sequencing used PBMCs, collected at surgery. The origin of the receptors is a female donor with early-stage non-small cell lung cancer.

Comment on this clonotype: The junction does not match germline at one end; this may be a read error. The chain's CDR3 is CASSGWTSGIRRGAVF. In DNA form, the CDR3 reads TGCGCCAGCAGTGGTTGGACTAGCGGGATTCGGCGGGGAGCTGTTTTT. The chain employs TRBV10-2 and TRBJ2-2; 12 bases align to TRBD2. The CDR3 totals 16 residues. From germline, CDR1 is WSHSY and CDR2 SAAADI.

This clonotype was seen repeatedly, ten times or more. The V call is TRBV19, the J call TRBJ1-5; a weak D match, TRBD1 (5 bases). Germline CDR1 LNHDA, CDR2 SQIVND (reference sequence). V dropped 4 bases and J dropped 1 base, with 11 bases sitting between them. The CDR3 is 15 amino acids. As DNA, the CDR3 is TGTGCCAGTAGTAGCCGGGACGGGAGCAATCAGCCCCAGCATTTT. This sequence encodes CASSSRDGSNQPQHF. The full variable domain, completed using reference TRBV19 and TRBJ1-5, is DGGITQSPKYLFRKEGQNVTLSCEQNLNHDAMYWYRQDPGQGLRLIYYSQIVNDFQKGDIAEGYSVSREKKESFPLTVTSAQKNPTAFYLCASSSRDGSNQPQHFGDGTRLSIL.

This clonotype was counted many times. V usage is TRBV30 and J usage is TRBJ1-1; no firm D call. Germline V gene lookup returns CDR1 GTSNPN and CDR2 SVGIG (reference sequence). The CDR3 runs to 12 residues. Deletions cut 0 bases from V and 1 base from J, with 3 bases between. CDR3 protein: CAWSVGNTEAFF. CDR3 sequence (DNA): TGTGCCTGGAGTGTAGGGAACACTGAAGCTTTCTTT.

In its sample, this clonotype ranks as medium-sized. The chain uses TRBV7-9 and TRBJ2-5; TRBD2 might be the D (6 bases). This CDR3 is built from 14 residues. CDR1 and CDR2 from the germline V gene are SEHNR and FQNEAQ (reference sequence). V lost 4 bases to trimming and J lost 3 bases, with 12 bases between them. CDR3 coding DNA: TGTGCCAGCAGCTCTGGAGGGCCAGAAGAGACCCAGTACTTC. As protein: CASSSGGPEETQYF.

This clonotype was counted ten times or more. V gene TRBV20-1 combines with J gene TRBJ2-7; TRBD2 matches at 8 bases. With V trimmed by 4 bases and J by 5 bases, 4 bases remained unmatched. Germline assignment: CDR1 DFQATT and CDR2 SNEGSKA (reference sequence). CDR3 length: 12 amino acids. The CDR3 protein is CSATSGSNEQYF. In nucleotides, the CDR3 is TGCAGTGCTACCAGCGGGAGCAACGAGCAGTACTTC.

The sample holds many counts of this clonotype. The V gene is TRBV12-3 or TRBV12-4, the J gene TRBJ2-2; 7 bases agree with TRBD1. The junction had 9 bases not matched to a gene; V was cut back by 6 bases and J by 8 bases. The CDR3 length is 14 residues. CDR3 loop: CASRPGTETGELFF. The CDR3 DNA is TGTGCCAGCAGACCCGGGACAGAGACTGGGGAGCTGTTTTTT.

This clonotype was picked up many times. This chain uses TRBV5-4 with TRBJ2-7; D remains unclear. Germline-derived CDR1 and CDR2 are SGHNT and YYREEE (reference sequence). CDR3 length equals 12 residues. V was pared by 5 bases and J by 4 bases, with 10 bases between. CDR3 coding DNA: TGTGCCAGCAGAGTGCCGATGTACGAGCAGTACTTC. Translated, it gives CASRVPMYEQYF.

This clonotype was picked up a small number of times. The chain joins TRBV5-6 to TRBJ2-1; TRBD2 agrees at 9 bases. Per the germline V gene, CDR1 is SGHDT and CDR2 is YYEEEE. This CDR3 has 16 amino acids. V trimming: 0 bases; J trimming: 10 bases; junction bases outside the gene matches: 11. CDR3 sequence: CASSLAPSGGPREQFF. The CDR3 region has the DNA TGTGCCAGCAGCTTGGCCCCAAGCGGGGGGCCGCGGGAGCAGTTCTTC.

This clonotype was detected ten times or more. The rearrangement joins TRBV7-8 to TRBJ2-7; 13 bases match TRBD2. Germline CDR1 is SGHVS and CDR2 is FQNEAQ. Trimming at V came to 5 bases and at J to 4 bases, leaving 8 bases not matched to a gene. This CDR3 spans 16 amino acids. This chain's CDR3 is CASSRTSGSQRYEQYF. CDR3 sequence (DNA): TGTGCCAGCAGCCGGACTAGCGGGAGTCAGAGATACGAGCAGTACTTC.

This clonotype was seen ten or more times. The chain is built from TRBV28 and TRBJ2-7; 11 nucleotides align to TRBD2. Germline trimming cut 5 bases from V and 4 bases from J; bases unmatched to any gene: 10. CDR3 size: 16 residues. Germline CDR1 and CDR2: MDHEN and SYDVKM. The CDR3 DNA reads TGTGCCAGCAGTCCGTTCACTAGCGGGAGCGTATACGAGCAGTACTTC. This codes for CASSPFTSGSVYEQYF.

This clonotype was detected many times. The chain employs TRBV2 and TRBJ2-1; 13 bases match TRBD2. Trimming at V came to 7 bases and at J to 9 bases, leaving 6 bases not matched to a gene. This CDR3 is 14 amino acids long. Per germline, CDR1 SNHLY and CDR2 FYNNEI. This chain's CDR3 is CASKGLAGVFEQFF. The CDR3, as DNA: TGTGCCAGCAAAGGACTAGCGGGAGTTTTTGAGCAGTTCTTC.

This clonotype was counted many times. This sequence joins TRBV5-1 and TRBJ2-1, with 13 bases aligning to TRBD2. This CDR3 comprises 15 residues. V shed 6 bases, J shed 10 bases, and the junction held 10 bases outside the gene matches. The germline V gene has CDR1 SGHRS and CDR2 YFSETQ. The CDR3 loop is CASTPRGTSGMEQFF. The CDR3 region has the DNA TGCGCCAGCACTCCCCGAGGGACTAGCGGGATGGAGCAGTTCTTC.

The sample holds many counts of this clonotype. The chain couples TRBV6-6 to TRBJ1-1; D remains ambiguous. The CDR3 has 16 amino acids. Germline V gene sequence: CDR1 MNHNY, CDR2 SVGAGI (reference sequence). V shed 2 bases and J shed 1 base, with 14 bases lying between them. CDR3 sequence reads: CASSYPPSMTNTEAFF. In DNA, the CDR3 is TGTGCCAGCAGTTACCCCCCTAGCATGACGAACACTGAAGCTTTCTTT.

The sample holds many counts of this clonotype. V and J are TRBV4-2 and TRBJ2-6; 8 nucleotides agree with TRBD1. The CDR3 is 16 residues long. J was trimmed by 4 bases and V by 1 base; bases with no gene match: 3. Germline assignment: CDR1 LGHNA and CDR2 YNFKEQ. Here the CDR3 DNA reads TGTGCCAGCAGCCAAGGGACAGGGTCCGGGGCCAACGTCCTGACTTTC. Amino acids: CASSQGTGSGANVLTF.

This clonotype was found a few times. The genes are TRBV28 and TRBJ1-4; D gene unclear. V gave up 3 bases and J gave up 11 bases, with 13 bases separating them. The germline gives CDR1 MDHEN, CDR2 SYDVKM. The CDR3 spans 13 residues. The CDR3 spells CASSFGGIRKLFF. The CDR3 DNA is TGTGCCAGCAGTTTTGGCGGGATTCGGAAACTGTTTTTT.

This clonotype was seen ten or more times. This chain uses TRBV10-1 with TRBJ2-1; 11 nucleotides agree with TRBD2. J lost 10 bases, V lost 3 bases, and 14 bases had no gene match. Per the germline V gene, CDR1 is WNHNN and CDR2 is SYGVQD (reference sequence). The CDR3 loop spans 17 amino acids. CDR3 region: CASSEGALAGGPREQFF. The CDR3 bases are TGCGCCAGCAGTGAAGGGGCCTTAGCGGGAGGGCCTAGGGAGCAGTTCTTC.

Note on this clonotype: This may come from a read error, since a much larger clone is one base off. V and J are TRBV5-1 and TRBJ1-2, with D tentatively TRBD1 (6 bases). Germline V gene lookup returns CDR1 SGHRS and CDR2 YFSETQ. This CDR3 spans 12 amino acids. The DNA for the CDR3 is TGCGCCAGCAGCTTGGAGTCTGGGGGCTACATCTTC. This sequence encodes CASSLESGGYIF.

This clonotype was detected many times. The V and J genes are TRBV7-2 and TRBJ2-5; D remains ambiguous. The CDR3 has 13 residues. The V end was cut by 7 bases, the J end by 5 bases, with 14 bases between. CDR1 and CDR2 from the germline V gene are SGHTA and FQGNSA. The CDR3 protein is CASTWPEQETQYF. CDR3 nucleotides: TGTGCCAGCACCTGGCCGGAGCAGGAGACCCAGTACTTC.

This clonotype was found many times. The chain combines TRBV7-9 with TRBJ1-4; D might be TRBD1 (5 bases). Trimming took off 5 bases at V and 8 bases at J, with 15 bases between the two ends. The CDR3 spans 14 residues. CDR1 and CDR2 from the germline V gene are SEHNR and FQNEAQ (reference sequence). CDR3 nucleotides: TGTGCCAGCAGCCCAGCTGGCGGGGGAGAAAAACTGTTTTTT. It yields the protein CASSPAGGGEKLFF.

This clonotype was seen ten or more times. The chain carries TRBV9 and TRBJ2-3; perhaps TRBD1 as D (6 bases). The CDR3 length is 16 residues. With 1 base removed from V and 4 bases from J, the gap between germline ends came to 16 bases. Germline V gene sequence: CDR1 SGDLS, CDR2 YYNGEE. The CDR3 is CASSVIGGERADTQYF. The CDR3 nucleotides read TGTGCCAGCAGCGTAATAGGGGGAGAGAGGGCAGATACGCAGTATTTT.